This entry lists 7 T cell receptor beta chains sequenced from one sample in a study of blood T cell repertoires in COVID-19. Assay: immunoSEQ multiplex PCR; the TCRdb copy retains only in-frame clones and omits some. The sample has around 140,000 clones, about four fifths seen once; the top ten hold 4%. Sequencing was done on a sample of peripheral blood. The receptors stem from a woman aged 55-70 years with acute or convalescent COVID-19.

This clone showed up just once. The rearrangement uses TRBV27 and TRBJ1-1, with D perhaps matching TRBD1 (5 bases). The germline V and J ends were trimmed by 3 bases and 1 base, with 9 bases remaining between them. The CDR3 spans 14 residues. Germline V gene data show CDR1 as MNHEY and CDR2 as SMNVEV (reference sequence). The CDR3 nucleotides are TGTGCCAGCAGTTTCTCAGACAGGAACACTGAAGCTTTCTTT. Amino acid sequence: CASSFSDRNTEAFF.

The chain has TRBV3-1 (or the pseudogene TRBV3-2) and TRBJ1-2; 8 bases fit TRBD1. V shed 3 bases, J shed 3 bases, and the junction held 3 bases outside the gene matches. In germline, CDR1 is LGHDT, CDR2 YNNKEL (reference sequence). This CDR3 has 14 amino acids. CDR3 in amino acids: CASSQGQAYYGYTF. CDR3 nucleotides: TGTGCCAGCAGCCAGGGACAGGCTTACTATGGCTACACCTTC.

V is TRBV5-4 and J is TRBJ2-3, with a tentative D call TRBD2 (6 bases). The CDR3 loop spans 15 amino acids. Trimming cost V 4 bases and J 6 bases, with 18 bases left between them. Germline V gene lookup returns CDR1 SGHNT and CDR2 YYREEE (reference sequence). CDR3 region: CASSALISGRDTQYF. In DNA form, the CDR3 reads TGTGCCAGCAGCGCTTTGATCTCGGGGAGGGATACGCAGTATTTT.

The chain employs TRBV15 and TRBJ2-7; D unresolved. The CDR3 runs 15 residues. V lost 1 base and J 3 bases, leaving 13 bases between the germline ends. Germline V lookup: CDR1 LNHNV, CDR2 YYDKDF (reference sequence). The CDR3 is CATSRGGLSDYEQYF. The CDR3 DNA is TGTGCCACCAGCAGAGGCGGTCTATCGGACTACGAGCAGTACTTC.

The chain combines TRBV11-1 with TRBJ2-2; D possibly corresponds to TRBD1 (5 bases). This CDR3 comprises 14 residues. V shed 5 bases and J shed 4 bases, with 11 bases lying between them. The germline CDR1 and CDR2 sequences are SGHAT and FQDESV (reference sequence). CDR3 nucleotides: TGTGCCAGCAGCCTGGACATCGGCACCGGGGAGCTGTTTTTT. This encodes CASSLDIGTGELFF.

This chain links TRBV10-3 with TRBJ2-2; 13 nucleotides agree with TRBD2. V was clipped by 2 bases and J by 2 bases; unmatched bases: 2. Germline CDR1 reads ENHRY; CDR2 reads SYGVKD. CDR3 size: 17 residues. CDR3 in amino acids: CAISETGLAGNTGELFF. The CDR3 DNA sequence: TGTGCCATCAGTGAGACGGGACTAGCGGGAAACACCGGGGAGCTGTTTTTT.

The CDR3 is CASSLNYHTGELFF. CDR3 nucleotides: TGTGCCAGCAGCTTAAACTATCACACCGGGGAGCTGTTTTTT. The rearrangement links TRBV7-8 to TRBJ2-2; the D is unclear. This CDR3 has 14 residues. V gave up 2 bases and J gave up 3 bases, with 7 bases separating them. The germline gives CDR1 SGHVS, CDR2 FQNEAQ.